This T cell receptor beta chain came from a study of blood T cell repertoires in COVID-19. The wider study: COVID-19 samples collected from the United States, Italy and Spain covered acute and convalescent phases.

This CDR3 region has 14 residues. V shed 5 bases and J 5 bases; nucleotides not matched to a gene: 3. Germline assignment: CDR1 ENHRY and CDR2 SYGVKD. In the study's own analysis: Cell counts per sample came from amplifying reference gene primers. Repertoires were generated with immunoSEQ multiplex PCR, while TCRdb's copy carries only in-frame clones and drops some. The V and J calls and clone size come from that table; D and trimming were worked out from the DNA. This sample has some 120,000 clones, with more than 75% found just once. Material: peripheral blood. V is TRBV10-3 and J is TRBJ1-6; 7 bases align to TRBD1. This sequence originates from a man aged 40-49 years with acute or convalescent COVID-19. CDR3 sequence reads: CAISPDRDNSPLHF. The CDR3 DNA is TGTGCCATCAGTCCCGACAGGGATAATTCACCCCTCCACTTT.